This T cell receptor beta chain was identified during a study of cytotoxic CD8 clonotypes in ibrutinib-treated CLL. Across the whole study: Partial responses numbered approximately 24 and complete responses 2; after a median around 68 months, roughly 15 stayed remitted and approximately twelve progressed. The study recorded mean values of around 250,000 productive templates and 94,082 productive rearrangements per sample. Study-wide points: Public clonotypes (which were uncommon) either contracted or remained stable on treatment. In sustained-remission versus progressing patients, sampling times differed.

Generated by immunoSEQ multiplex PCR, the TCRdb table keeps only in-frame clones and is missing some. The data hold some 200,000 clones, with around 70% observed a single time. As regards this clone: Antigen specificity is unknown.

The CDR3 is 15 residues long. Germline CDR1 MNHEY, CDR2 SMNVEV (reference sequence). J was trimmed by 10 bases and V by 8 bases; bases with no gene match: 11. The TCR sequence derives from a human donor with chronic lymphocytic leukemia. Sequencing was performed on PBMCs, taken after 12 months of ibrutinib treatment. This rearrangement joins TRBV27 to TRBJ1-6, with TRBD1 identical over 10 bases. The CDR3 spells CASPLFGTGVSPLHF. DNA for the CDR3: TGTGCCAGCCCGCTATTCGGGACAGGGGTATCACCCCTCCACTTT.